These 7 T cell receptor beta chains share one sample of origin, sequenced in a study of regulatory T cells in long-lasting Graves disease. The time point denotes: persistent/refractory GD, antithyroid drugs over 5 years with positive TRAb. The TCR library used RNA extracted from PBMCs. For TCR beta, libraries came from iRepertoire HTBI primers and Arm-PCR of CDR3 regions. TCRdb processed the multiplex PCR reads anew with MiXCR; each CDR3 protein has one entry. The table has approximately 470,000 distinct CDR3 sequences, 20% seen once. Source: peripheral blood mononuclear cells (PBMCs), taken when the disease was refractory, from a patient treated with antithyroid drugs. These receptor sequences come from a female donor with Graves disease.

The table lists this clonotype with many counts. The chain recombines TRBV12-3 or TRBV12-4 with TRBJ2-7; a weak D match, TRBD1 (6 bases). The CDR3 runs 15 residues. The V end lost 0 bases, the J end lost 3 bases, and 12 bases lay between the germline ends. The DNA for the CDR3 is TGTGCCAGCAGTTTAGCGCCCACAGGGTTCTACGAGCAGTACTTC. Amino acids: CASSLAPTGFYEQYF.

This clonotype was recorded at least ten times. V is TRBV12-3 or TRBV12-4 and J is TRBJ2-7, with 8 bases lining up with TRBD2. The CDR3 has 14 amino acids. With 8 bases clipped from V and 2 bases from J, the junction kept 8 bases outside the gene matches. CDR3 bases: TGTGCCAGCTCCGGGAGGGCCTTTACCTACGAGCAGTACTTC. It specifies CASSGRAFTYEQYF.

The chain has TRBV19 and TRBJ2-6, with 7 nucleotides matching TRBD1. Trimming at V came to 7 bases and at J to 3 bases, leaving 9 bases not matched to a gene. This CDR3 region has 16 residues. Looked up from germline, CDR1 is LNHDA and CDR2 is SQIVND (reference sequence). Here the CDR3 DNA reads TGTGCCAGTACCCCGAGAAGGGGGCGTGGGGCCAACGTCCTGACTTTC. Protein sequence: CASTPRRGRGANVLTF.

This clonotype was recorded at least ten times. The chain carries TRBV10-3 and TRBJ2-7, with TRBD2 matching 9 bases. Germline V gene lookup returns CDR1 ENHRY and CDR2 SYGVKD. This CDR3 has 15 amino acids. With V trimmed by 9 bases and J by 0 bases, 9 bases remained unmatched. In DNA form, the CDR3 reads TGTGCCATAATGGGAGGTAGCGGGAGCTCCTACGAGCAGTACTTC. Its protein is CAIMGGSGSSYEQYF.

The sample holds many counts of this clonotype. The gene calls are TRBV6-1 and TRBJ1-1; possibly TRBD1 for D (5 bases). The germline CDR1 and CDR2 sequences are MNHNS and SASEGT. The CDR3 consists of 15 residues. V was clipped by 8 bases and J by 7 bases, with 23 bases between them. CDR3 region: CASALGTVTLNEAFF. As DNA, the CDR3 is TGTGCCAGCGCGCTTGGGACGGTAACACTTAATGAAGCTTTCTTT.

J is TRBJ2-4 and V is TRBV5-5; 10 bases agree with TRBD2. Germline values: CDR1 SGHKS, CDR2 YYEKEE (reference sequence). Losses at the gene ends were 3 bases for V and 0 bases for J; bases not matched to a gene: 12. This CDR3 contains 19 residues. CDR3 DNA: TGTGCCAGCAGCTCAGGTGGACTAGCGGATATAATAGCCAAAAACATTCAGTACTTC. Translating gives CASSSGGLADIIAKNIQYF.

Notes on this clonotype: A read error may explain this, as a much larger clone is one base away. The chain recombines TRBV6-9 with TRBJ2-5; D assignment may be TRBD1 or TRBD2 (5 bases each). The CDR3 sequence is 14 residues long. Germline V gives CDR1 MNHGY, CDR2 SVAAGI. The chain's CDR3 is CAGSYNGAWETQYF. CDR3 coding DNA: TGTGCCGGCAGTTACAACGGGGCATGGGAGACCCAGTACTTC.